These T cell receptor beta chains were read from a single sample in a study of blood T cell repertoires in COVID-19. Method: immunoSEQ multiplex PCR; TCRdb's copy keeps in-frame clones and lacks some. The sample holds 350,000 to 500,000 clones, nearly 90% seen once. Sequenced input: PBMCs or T cells enriched from blood (not recorded which). These receptors originate from a woman under 30 who had been exposed to COVID-19. CDR3s include the opening cysteine and the closing phenylalanine or tryptophan. A D gene is named only where the DNA matches it firmly. Rows give clone size only sometimes, using once, few, many, or a class for an expanded clone.

j_call: TRBJ2-7; v_call: TRBV11-2; d_call: .; clone_size: .; cdr3_nt: TGTGCCAGCCGGGGGGCGGGGGCGGAATCCTACGAGCAGTACTTC; cdr3_aa: CASRGAGAESYEQYF
j_call: TRBJ2-5; v_call: TRBV29-1; d_call: TRBD1; clone_size: .; cdr3_nt: TGCAGCGGAGACACCGGGACAGGCGTGGAGACCCAGTACTTC; cdr3_aa: CSGDTGTGVETQYF
j_call: TRBJ2-3; v_call: TRBV5-1; d_call: TRBD2; clone_size: .; cdr3_nt: TGCGCCAGCAGCAGAATAGGGACTAGCGGGAGTCAGGCAAGCACAGATACGCAGTATTTT; cdr3_aa: CASSRIGTSGSQASTDTQYF
j_call: TRBJ2-2; v_call: TRBV7-9; d_call: TRBD2; clone_size: .; cdr3_nt: TGTGCCAGCAGCTGGGGGACTAGATCGGCCGGGGAGCTGTTTTTT; cdr3_aa: CASSWGTRSAGELFF
j_call: TRBJ2-7; v_call: TRBV28; d_call: TRBD1; clone_size: .; cdr3_nt: TGTGCCAGCAGTTTGAGTCTTGGACAGGGGGCATACGAGCAGTACTTC; cdr3_aa: CASSLSLGQGAYEQYF
j_call: TRBJ2-5; v_call: TRBV18; d_call: .; clone_size: .; cdr3_nt: TGTGCCAGCTCACCAAATGTCAGGGCGCAAGAGACCCAGTACTTC; cdr3_aa: CASSPNVRAQETQYF
j_call: TRBJ1-6; v_call: TRBV7-2; d_call: .; clone_size: few; cdr3_nt: TGTGCCAGCAGCTTAAGTGGGCCCTCACCCCTCCACTTT; cdr3_aa: CASSLSGPSPLHF
j_call: TRBJ1-1; v_call: TRBV5-1; d_call: .; clone_size: .; cdr3_nt: TGCGCCAGCAGCCCGGTCCCGGGAACTGAAGCTTTCTTT; cdr3_aa: CASSPVPGTEAFF
j_call: TRBJ2-3; v_call: TRBV9; d_call: .; clone_size: .; cdr3_nt: TGTGCCAGCAGCGCGGGCACAGATACGCAGTATTTT; cdr3_aa: CASSAGTDTQYF
j_call: TRBJ1-6; v_call: TRBV6-5; d_call: TRBD1; clone_size: .; cdr3_nt: TGTGCCAGCAGTTGGGACAGGGGTCAGAGTTCACCCCTCCACTTT; cdr3_aa: CASSWDRGQSSPLHF
j_call: TRBJ2-1; v_call: TRBV14; d_call: TRBD1; clone_size: once; cdr3_nt: TGTGCCAGCAGCCGAAGACAGGGTCAGGAAGATGAGCAGTTCTTC; cdr3_aa: CASSRRQGQEDEQFF
j_call: TRBJ2-7; v_call: TRBV6-5; d_call: .; clone_size: .; cdr3_nt: TGTGCCAGCAGTTACTCGATTGAAGGCGGCTCCTACGAGCAGTACTTC; cdr3_aa: CASSYSIEGGSYEQYF
j_call: TRBJ1-2; v_call: TRBV28; d_call: TRBD1; clone_size: .; cdr3_nt: TGTGCCAGCACAATGGGGGGACAGGGGGTAACCTCGCGTGGCTACACCTTC; cdr3_aa: CASTMGGQGVTSRGYTF
j_call: TRBJ1-2; v_call: TRBV6-1; d_call: .; clone_size: .; cdr3_nt: TGTGCCAGCAGTGAAGCGGGGGCACACTATGGCTACACCTTC; cdr3_aa: CASSEAGAHYGYTF
j_call: TRBJ2-5; v_call: TRBV10-2; d_call: TRBD2; clone_size: .; cdr3_nt: TGCGCCACCGTAGCGGGGTTTAGGGGGGGCGGAGAGACCCAGTACTTC; cdr3_aa: CATVAGFRGGGETQYF
j_call: TRBJ2-7; v_call: TRBV4-2; d_call: .; clone_size: .; cdr3_nt: TGTGCCAGCAGCCAAGAAAAGTTTATTGGGAGCTCCTACGAGCAGTACTTC; cdr3_aa: CASSQEKFIGSSYEQYF
j_call: TRBJ2-1; v_call: TRBV4-1; d_call: .; clone_size: .; cdr3_nt: TGCGCCAGCAGCCAAGGACTAAACGTGGGAAGGGGGAAGGACAATGAGCAGTTCTTC; cdr3_aa: CASSQGLNVGRGKDNEQFF
j_call: TRBJ2-5; v_call: TRBV15; d_call: TRBD1; clone_size: .; cdr3_nt: TGTGCCACCAGCGCACGCCAGCTGGACAGGGGGCGCTTAGAGACCCAGTACTTC; cdr3_aa: CATSARQLDRGRLETQYF
j_call: TRBJ2-7; v_call: TRBV10-1; d_call: TRBD2; clone_size: .; cdr3_nt: TGCGCCAGCGGATTTCCAGCGGGAAATCGGTACGAGCAGTACTTC; cdr3_aa: CASGFPAGNRYEQYF
j_call: TRBJ2-7; v_call: TRBV6-5; d_call: .; clone_size: .; cdr3_nt: TGTGCCAGCAGTTACTCTCAGGGGCGACCCTCCTACGAGCAGTACTTC; cdr3_aa: CASSYSQGRPSYEQYF
j_call: TRBJ1-2; v_call: TRBV12-2; d_call: .; clone_size: .; cdr3_nt: TGTGCAAGTCGCTTAGTCGGACAGGAGATTCCTTTTTATGGCTACACCTTC; cdr3_aa: CASRLVGQEIPFYGYTF
j_call: TRBJ1-4; v_call: TRBV4-3; d_call: .; clone_size: .; cdr3_nt: TGCGCCAGCAGCCAAGGTTGGTCAGGGATAAATGAAAAACTGTTTTTT; cdr3_aa: CASSQGWSGINEKLFF
j_call: TRBJ2-1; v_call: TRBV5-1; d_call: TRBD2; clone_size: .; cdr3_nt: TGCGCCAGCAGCTTGTCAGGACTAGCGGGGGACAATGAGCAGTTCTTC; cdr3_aa: CASSLSGLAGDNEQFF
j_call: TRBJ2-7; v_call: TRBV12-3/TRBV12-4; d_call: .; clone_size: .; cdr3_nt: TGTGCCAGGAACGGACACGGGCCCTACGAGCAGTACTTC; cdr3_aa: CARNGHGPYEQYF
j_call: TRBJ2-2; v_call: TRBV28; d_call: .; clone_size: .; cdr3_nt: TGTGCCAGCAGTTTTCGGGGGACCGGGGAGCTGTTTTTT; cdr3_aa: CASSFRGTGELFF
j_call: TRBJ2-1; v_call: TRBV21-1; d_call: .; clone_size: .; cdr3_nt: TGTGCCAGCAGCAAAGCGGGAGGCTCCTACAATGAGCAGTTCTTC; cdr3_aa: CASSKAGGSYNEQFF
j_call: TRBJ2-1; v_call: TRBV27; d_call: .; clone_size: .; cdr3_nt: TGTGCCAGCAGAGCCGACAGGTACAATGAGCAGTTCTTC; cdr3_aa: CASRADRYNEQFF
j_call: TRBJ2-1; v_call: TRBV5-1; d_call: TRBD2; clone_size: .; cdr3_nt: TGCGCCAGCAGCTTTCCCCGGACTAGCGGGGATCTTGATGAGCAGTTCTTC; cdr3_aa: CASSFPRTSGDLDEQFF
j_call: TRBJ2-3; v_call: TRBV4-2; d_call: .; clone_size: .; cdr3_nt: TGTGCCAGCAGCCAAGAGGCAGCGACCACTAGCACAGATACGCAGTATTTT; cdr3_aa: CASSQEAATTSTDTQYF
j_call: TRBJ1-1; v_call: TRBV14; d_call: TRBD1; clone_size: .; cdr3_nt: TGTGCCAGCAGCCCTATGACAGGGGGCACTGAAGCTTTCTTT; cdr3_aa: CASSPMTGGTEAFF
j_call: TRBJ2-7; v_call: TRBV19; d_call: .; clone_size: .; cdr3_nt: TGTGCCAGTAGTGACAGGTACAGCGCCTACGAGCAGTACTTC; cdr3_aa: CASSDRYSAYEQYF
j_call: TRBJ2-1; v_call: TRBV27; d_call: TRBD2; clone_size: .; cdr3_nt: TGTGCCAGCAGTTCGCCTCAGCGGGGATATTACAATGAGCAGTTCTTC; cdr3_aa: CASSSPQRGYYNEQFF
j_call: TRBJ2-1; v_call: TRBV28; d_call: .; clone_size: once; cdr3_nt: TGTGCCAGCACACCTCGCGGCCTCTCCTACAATGAGCAGTTCTTC; cdr3_aa: CASTPRGLSYNEQFF
j_call: TRBJ2-1; v_call: TRBV6-5; d_call: TRBD2; clone_size: .; cdr3_nt: TGTGCCAGCACCCAAGCGGGACCTCGATACAATGAGCAGTTCTTC; cdr3_aa: CASTQAGPRYNEQFF